This T cell receptor beta chain derives from a study of T cell clones after liver transplantation. Background on the study: Until 12-24 months post-transplant, subjects got standard immunosuppression and no induction. Patients counted as tolerant after at least one year off all immunosuppression, enzymes not exceeding twice normal.

Sequencing was performed with immunoSEQ multiplex PCR; in TCRdb, only in-frame clones are kept and a portion is missing. The sample has nearly 55,000 clones; approximately 84% are singletons. The V and J ends lost 3 bases and 0 bases respectively, with 9 bases between them. Germline V gene data show CDR1 as KGHSH and CDR2 as LQKENI. The CDR3 totals 16 residues. The chain uses TRBV18 and TRBJ2-6; D not resolved. The material was CD4+ T cells from blood, obtained before liver transplant. The receptor's source is a human donor who received a liver transplant. The DNA of the CDR3 is TGTGCCAGCTCACCTAGGCGGTTCTCTGGGGCCAACGTCCTGACTTTC. It specifies CASSPRRFSGANVLTF.